A single sample is the source of the 3 T cell receptor beta chains below, sequenced in a study of CD8+CD57+ T cells in acquired aplastic anemia. All sequencing subjects had displayed CD8+CD57+ cell expansion on flow cytometry. Profiling of TCR beta VDJ combinations and CDR3 sequences used genomic DNA as template. TCRdb called the reads again in MiXCR, with one record for every CDR3 protein. Among about 270,000 distinct CDR3 sequences listed, approximately 86% were seen once. Sequenced sample: sorted CD4+, CD8+, or CD8+CD57+ T cells (not recorded which) from PBMCs. Source of these receptors: a human donor with aplastic anemia.

V is TRBV20-1 and J is TRBJ1-6, with D maybe TRBD1 (6 bases). Germline V gives CDR1 DFQATT, CDR2 SNEGSKA (reference sequence). The CDR3 is 13 amino acids. The V end lost 7 bases, the J end lost 8 bases, and 15 bases lay between the germline ends. The CDR3 region is CSGRGTKDSPLHF. The DNA of the CDR3 is TGCAGTGGGAGGGGGACTAAAGATTCACCCCTCCACTTT.

A few counts support this clonotype. This chain connects TRBV10-3 to TRBJ2-3, with D possibly being TRBD1 (7 bases). Between the trimmed V and J ends, which lost 10 bases and 1 base, there was a span of 12 bases. The CDR3 is made up of 13 amino acids. The germline gives CDR1 ENHRY, CDR2 SYGVKD. Here the CDR3 reads CASRGDGTDTQYF. The CDR3 bases are TGTGCCAGCAGGGGGGACGGCACAGATACGCAGTATTTT.

The chain has TRBV11-3 and TRBJ2-5; no reliable D call. CDR1 SGHNT and CDR2 YENEEA come from the germline V gene. V was trimmed by 11 bases and J by 0 bases, leaving 16 bases between them. This CDR3 spans 14 amino acids. CDR3 loop: CAYKVDLYQETQYF. As DNA, the CDR3 is TGTGCCTACAAGGTAGATCTGTACCAAGAGACCCAGTACTTC.